Listed here are 13 T cell receptor beta chains from one sample, sequenced in a study of control samples from healthy donors and cancer patients (dated by TCRdb to 2019 to 2021). Receptors were amplified or captured by the immunoSEQ multiplex PCR assay. In TCRdb, the immuneACCESS table is reduced to in-frame sequences with V and J assigned. These tables do not hold every clone; where another copy was compared, an unresolved V gene accounts for under half, and the others remain unexplained. Within this sample are fewer than 200,000 clones, with roughly 93% of them counted one time only. Roughly 1.5% of the sample rests with the top ten. Sequenced sample: blood. Receptors originate from a man aged 18 to 30 in good health.

This clone was found once. The chain joins TRBV19 to TRBJ2-1; 11 nucleotides agree with TRBD1. This CDR3 comprises 14 residues. Germline V gene sequence: CDR1 LNHDA, CDR2 SQIVND (reference sequence). The ends lost 4 bases at V and 8 bases at J; junction bases unmatched: 4. CDR3: CASSRDRGVDEQFF. The CDR3 bases are TGTGCCAGTAGTAGGGACAGGGGGGTCGATGAGCAGTTCTTC.

The J gene is TRBJ1-2, the V gene TRBV20-1; unclear D gene. The CDR3 consists of 11 residues. Per germline, CDR1 DFQATT and CDR2 SNEGSKA (reference sequence). V lost 6 bases and J 4 bases, leaving 9 bases between the germline ends. In DNA, the CDR3 is TGCAGTGCCATAGGAGTCTATGGCTACACCTTC. It is translated as CSAIGVYGYTF.

This clone was observed a single time. This rearrangement joins TRBV28 to TRBJ2-1, with TRBD2 matching over 8 bases. There are 14 residues in the CDR3. Germline lookup yields CDR1 MDHEN and CDR2 SYDVKM. The V gene end was trimmed by 6 bases and the J gene end by 8 bases; junction bases not matched to a gene: 9. CDR3 sequence reads: CASRDGGGLDEQFF. DNA of the CDR3: TGTGCCAGCAGAGATGGCGGGGGGCTCGATGAGCAGTTCTTC.

The chain combines TRBV3-1 (or the pseudogene TRBV3-2) with TRBJ2-4, with 7 bases aligning to TRBD2. Germline V lookup: CDR1 LGHDT, CDR2 YNNKEL (reference sequence). The junction had 11 bases not matched to a gene; V was cut back by 0 bases and J by 0 bases. This CDR3 has 19 amino acids. The CDR3 nucleotides read TGTGCCAGCAGCCAAGATTACGGGGGGTCCAATTTAGCCAAAAACATTCAGTACTTC. Translation gives CASSQDYGGSNLAKNIQYF.

Details on this clone: An end of the junction does not agree with germline; a read error may underlie this. J is TRBJ2-3 and V is TRBV7-3, with a weak D call TRBD2 (6 bases). The CDR3 totals 13 residues. The germline gives CDR1 SGHTA, CDR2 FQGTGA. The CDR3 coding sequence is TGTGCCAGCAGCTTAACCCGACTAGGGCCTCAGAATTTT. It yields the protein CASSLTRLGPQNF.

This rearrangement joins TRBV19 to TRBJ2-1; 9 bases align to TRBD1. Germline V gives CDR1 LNHDA, CDR2 SQIVND (reference sequence). Trimming removed 10 bases from V and 0 bases from J; junction bases left unmatched: 4. The CDR3 length is 14 residues. CDR3 sequence reads: CATGTGSSYNEQFF. The CDR3 DNA reads TGTGCCACCGGGACAGGGAGCTCCTACAATGAGCAGTTCTTC.

This chain uses TRBV12-5 with TRBJ2-2; D unclear. Germline-derived CDR1 and CDR2 are LGHNT and FRNRAP. The CDR3 covers 16 residues. The V end lost 3 bases, the J end lost 2 bases, and 13 bases lay between the germline ends. CDR3 coding DNA: TGTGCTAGTGGTTTAGAACAGATTCTCAACACCGGGGAGCTGTTTTTT. Protein sequence: CASGLEQILNTGELFF.

The chain is built from TRBV3-1 (or the pseudogene TRBV3-2) and TRBJ2-1, with TRBD2 matching over 11 bases. The CDR3 is made up of 13 amino acids. The V segment lost 4 bases and the J segment 10 bases; nucleotides outside the gene matches: 3. In germline, CDR1 is LGHDT, CDR2 YNNKEL (reference sequence). The CDR3 DNA sequence: TGTGCCAGCAGCCTAACTAGCGGGGGAGAGCAGTTCTTC. Protein sequence: CASSLTSGGEQFF.

This sequence joins TRBV19 and TRBJ2-3; 8 nucleotides agree with TRBD1. CDR1 and CDR2 (germline): LNHDA, SQIVND (reference sequence). J gave up 2 bases and V 5 bases, and 6 bases lay outside the gene matches. The CDR3 has 15 residues. The CDR3 reads CASSPRDRNTDTQYF. The CDR3 bases are TGTGCCAGTAGTCCCCGGGACAGGAACACAGATACGCAGTATTTT. The variable domain in full, with the rest retrieved from reference TRBV19 and TRBJ2-3, is DGGITQSPKYLFRKEGQNVTLSCEQNLNHDAMYWYRQDPGQGLRLIYYSQIVNDFQKGDIAEGYSVSREKKESFPLTVTSAQKNPTAFYLCASSPRDRNTDTQYFGPGTRLTVL.

The V gene is TRBV21-1, the J gene TRBJ2-1; the tabulated D call, TRBD2, remains unverified against the DNA. TRBV21-1 is recorded as a pseudogene. The CDR3 consists of 15 residues. CDR3 DNA sequence: TGTGCCAGCAGCAAGACTAGCGGGGGGGTAGATGAGCAGTTCTTC. This gives the protein CASSKTSGGVDEQFF.

The CDR3 DNA reads as TGTGCCAGCAGCGAGAGGGACAGGTCCAGAGAGACCCAGTACTTC. Protein product: CASSERDRSRETQYF. The V gene is TRBV6-5, the J gene TRBJ2-5; TRBD1 agrees at 8 bases. With V trimmed by 6 bases and J by 4 bases, 10 bases remained unmatched. Germline V gene data show CDR1 as MNHEY and CDR2 as SVGAGI. The CDR3 extends over 15 amino acids.

The J gene is TRBJ1-1, the V gene TRBV14, with D hard to call. Trimming shortened V by 0 bases and J by 0 bases, and 5 bases separated the two germline ends. Germline loops: CDR1 SGHDN, CDR2 FVKESK. This CDR3 comprises 14 residues. The CDR3 is CASSQDPMNTEAFF. The CDR3 DNA is TGTGCCAGCAGCCAAGATCCCATGAACACTGAAGCTTTCTTT.

The chain carries TRBV19 and TRBJ1-4; D gene unclear. Deletions cut 3 bases from V and 5 bases from J, with 4 bases between. Germline V gene lookup returns CDR1 LNHDA and CDR2 SQIVND (reference sequence). CDR3 size: 12 residues. In DNA, the CDR3 is TGTGCCAGTAGTATCTTAAATGAAAAACTGTTTTTT. Translated: CASSILNEKLFF.